What follows is one TCR beta chain and its context. Its specificity is not known. Germline V lookup: CDR1 SNHLY, CDR2 FYNNEI. CDR3 length equals 18 residues. V was shortened by 6 bases and J by 10 bases, with 33 bases between the two germline ends. This sample is part of a study of cytomegalovirus exposure and HLA in healthy donors. Findings of the study overall: Solely CMV serostatus was available to characterize immune exposure.

In the PCR, 60 Vbeta and 13 Jbeta primers were used. TCRdb's copy holds only in-frame clones and misses some; the assay was immunoSEQ multiplex PCR. In the table there are 200,000 to 250,000 clones, around 86% of which are singletons. The origin of this receptor is a woman in her 40s in good health and CMV-seronegative. The material sequenced was PBMCs. The rearrangement joins TRBV2 to TRBJ1-1; a possible D gene is TRBD1 (5 bases). This chain's CDR3 is CASSPGAVSTVNGLRAFF. CDR3 DNA: TGTGCCAGCAGCCCTGGGGCAGTGAGTACTGTAAATGGATTAAGAGCTTTCTTT.